This TCR beta chain was profiled in a study of T cell repertoires in cytomegalovirus infection. Looking at the study overall: In the study, CMV epitopes included recently identified HLA-C-restricted and well-studied HLA-B-restricted ones. Indications came from public TCR beta signatures; they pointed to CMV infection and to a matching HLA type.

The ends were cut back, 11 bases at V and 3 bases at J, with 19 bases in the middle. Germline assignment: CDR1 MNHEY and CDR2 SVGAGI. The CDR3 consists of 14 residues. TCRdb reprocessed the reads with MiXCR, giving one entry per CDR3 protein. Here the sample spans 160,000 or so distinct CDR3 sequences, about 20% being singletons. As concerns this clonotype: Its antigen is undetermined.

Source: CD8+ T cells from cultured PBMCs, taken from culture after CMV antigen stimulation. This chain links TRBV6-5 with TRBJ1-1; the D gene is possibly TRBD1 (5 bases). The sequence was collected from a human donor in good health (CMV status not recorded). Some clones in this sample may be carry-over from other donors' samples. Here the CDR3 reads CACHPGPRDTEAFF. The DNA of the CDR3 is TGTGCCTGCCATCCGGGACCTAGGGACACTGAAGCTTTCTTT.